This T cell receptor beta chain appears in the sequencing data of a study of a mutant IDH1 vaccine in newly diagnosed glioma. On the study more broadly: Patients were started on vaccination 4-6 weeks after radiotherapy alone, or with temozolomide cycles. Most patients had radiochemotherapy with temozolomide before enrollment; others had one alone.

The assay was immunoSEQ multiplex PCR, and TCRdb's table has in-frame clones only and misses some. The table has about 37,000 clones, about 80% seen once. The time point is: week 5, during vaccination. In the vaccine, a single dose held 300 ug of the mutant IDH1 20-mer peptide, along with topical imiquimod. As to this clone: As yet, its antigen is unknown.

This CDR3 spans 13 amino acids. CDR1 is SNHLY and CDR2 is FYNNEI in the germline V gene. The V and J ends lost 8 bases and 2 bases respectively, with 13 bases between them. The V gene is TRBV2, the J gene TRBJ2-7; D perhaps matches TRBD2 (6 bases). The sequence was collected from a young man with glioma. The sample consisted of PBMCs, taken from a glioma patient whose treatment included an IDH1 peptide vaccine. The CDR3 sequence is CASGNSGPYEQYF. The CDR3 DNA is TGTGCCAGCGGTAATAGCGGCCCCTACGAGCAGTACTTC.